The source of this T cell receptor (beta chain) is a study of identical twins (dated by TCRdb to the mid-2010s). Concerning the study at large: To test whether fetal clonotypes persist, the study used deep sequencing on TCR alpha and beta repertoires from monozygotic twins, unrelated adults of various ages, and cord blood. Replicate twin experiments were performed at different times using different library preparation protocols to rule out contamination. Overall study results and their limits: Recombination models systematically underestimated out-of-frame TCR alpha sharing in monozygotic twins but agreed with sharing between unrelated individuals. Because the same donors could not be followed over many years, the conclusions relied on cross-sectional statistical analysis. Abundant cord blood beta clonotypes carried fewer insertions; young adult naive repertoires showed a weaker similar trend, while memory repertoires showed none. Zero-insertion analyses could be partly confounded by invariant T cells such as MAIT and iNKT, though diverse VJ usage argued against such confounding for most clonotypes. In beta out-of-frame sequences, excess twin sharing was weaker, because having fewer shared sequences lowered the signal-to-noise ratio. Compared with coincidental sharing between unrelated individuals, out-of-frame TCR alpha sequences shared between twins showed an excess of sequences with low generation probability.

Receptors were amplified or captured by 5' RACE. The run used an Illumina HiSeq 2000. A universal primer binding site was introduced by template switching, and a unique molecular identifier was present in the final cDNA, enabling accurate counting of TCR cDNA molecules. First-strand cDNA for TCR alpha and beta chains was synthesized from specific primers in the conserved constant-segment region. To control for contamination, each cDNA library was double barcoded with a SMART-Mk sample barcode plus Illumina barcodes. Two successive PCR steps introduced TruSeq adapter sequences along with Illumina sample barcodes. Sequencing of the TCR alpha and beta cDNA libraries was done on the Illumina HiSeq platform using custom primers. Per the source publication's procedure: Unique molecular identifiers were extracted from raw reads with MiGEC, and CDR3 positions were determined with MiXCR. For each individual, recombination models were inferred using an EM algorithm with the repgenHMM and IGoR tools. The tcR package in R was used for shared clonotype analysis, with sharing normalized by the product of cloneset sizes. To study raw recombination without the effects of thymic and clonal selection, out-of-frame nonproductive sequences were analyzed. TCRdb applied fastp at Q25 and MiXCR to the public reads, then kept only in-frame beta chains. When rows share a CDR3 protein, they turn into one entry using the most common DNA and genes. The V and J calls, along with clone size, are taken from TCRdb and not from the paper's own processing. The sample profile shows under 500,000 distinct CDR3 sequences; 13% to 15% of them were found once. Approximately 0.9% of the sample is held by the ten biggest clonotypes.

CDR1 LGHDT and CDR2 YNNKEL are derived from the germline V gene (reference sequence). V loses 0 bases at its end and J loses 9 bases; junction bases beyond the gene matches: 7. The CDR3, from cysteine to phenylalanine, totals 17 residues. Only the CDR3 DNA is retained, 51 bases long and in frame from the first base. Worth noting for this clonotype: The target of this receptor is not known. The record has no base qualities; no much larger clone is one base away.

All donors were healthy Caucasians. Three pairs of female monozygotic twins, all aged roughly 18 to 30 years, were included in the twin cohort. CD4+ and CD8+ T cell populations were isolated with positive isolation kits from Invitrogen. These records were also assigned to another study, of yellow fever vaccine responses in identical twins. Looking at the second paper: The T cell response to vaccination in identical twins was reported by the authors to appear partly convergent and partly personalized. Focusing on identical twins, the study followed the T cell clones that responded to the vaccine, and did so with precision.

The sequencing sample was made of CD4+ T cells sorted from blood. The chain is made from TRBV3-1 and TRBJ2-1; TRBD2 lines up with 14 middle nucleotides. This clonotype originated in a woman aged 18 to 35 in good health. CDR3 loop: CASSQEGGLAGAGEQFF. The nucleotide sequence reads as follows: TGTGCCAGCAGCCAAGAGGGGGGACTAGCGGGAGCGGGTGAGCAGTTCTTC.